This TCR beta chain was observed in a study of CD8 T cells in Susac syndrome. Trimming left V 1 base short and J 5 bases short, with 21 bases between. The CDR3 contains 17 residues. Per germline, CDR1 SGHRS and CDR2 YFSETQ. Reverse transcription used about 0.45 to 1 ug RNA and random hexamers. With immunoSEQ multiplex PCR, TCR beta CDR3 was amplified across 54 Vbeta and 13 Jbeta. TCRdb redid the calling of the immunoSEQ multiplex PCR reads with MiXCR, one entry per CDR3 protein. The table includes 200,000 or so distinct CDR3 sequences, over 90% detected once. CD8+ and CD4+ T cells from blood underwent TCR beta sequencing, which was carried out in a high-throughput format. Relapsing-remitting disease, either stable or active, was present in the multiple sclerosis controls, who were treatment-naive patients. TEMRA cells were FACS-enriched, with CD8+ and CD4+ T cells isolated negatively.

The rearrangement joins TRBV5-1 to TRBJ2-5; D might be TRBD2 (7 bases). This clonotype was sampled from a human donor with multiple sclerosis. The specimen was CD4+ T cells from PBMCs. CDR3 sequence: CASSLFGGGQSSETQYF. The CDR3 nucleotides read TGCGCCAGCAGCTTGTTCGGCGGGGGCCAATCAAGCGAGACCCAGTACTTC.